This T cell receptor beta chain stems from a study of regulatory T cells in long-lasting Graves disease. Study-level background: Persistent Graves' disease meant over 5 years of antithyroid drugs with positive TSH receptor antibodies.

As to time point: persistent/refractory GD, antithyroid drugs over 5 years with positive TRAb. PBMC-derived RNA was used for the TCR library. The diagnosis of Graves' disease used American Thyroid Association guidelines. This CDR3 comprises 16 residues. V lost 6 bases, J lost 3 bases, and 15 bases stayed unmatched. From germline, CDR1 is DFQATT and CDR2 SNEGSKA (reference sequence). On this clonotype itself: Its antigen is currently unknown.

Regarding the study as a whole: Patients with persistent disease showed a bias toward TRBV28, TRBJ1-2 and TRBJ2-5.

CDR3 regions were amplified by Arm-PCR using iRepertoire HTBI primers to build TCR beta libraries. TCRdb analysed the multiplex PCR reads with MiXCR anew, one entry per CDR3 protein. The table shows 400,000 to 500,000 distinct CDR3 sequences, with roughly 21% occurring only once. The sequence derives from a female donor with Graves disease. Sequenced here: peripheral blood mononuclear cells (PBMCs), sampled when the disease was refractory, from a patient treated with antithyroid drugs. The chain recombines TRBV20-1 with TRBJ2-3; TRBD1 matches at 7 bases. Written as DNA, the CDR3 is TGCAGTGCAGCTGGGACAGCGAGCCCGAGGACAGATACGCAGTATTTT. This codes for CSAAGTASPRTDTQYF.